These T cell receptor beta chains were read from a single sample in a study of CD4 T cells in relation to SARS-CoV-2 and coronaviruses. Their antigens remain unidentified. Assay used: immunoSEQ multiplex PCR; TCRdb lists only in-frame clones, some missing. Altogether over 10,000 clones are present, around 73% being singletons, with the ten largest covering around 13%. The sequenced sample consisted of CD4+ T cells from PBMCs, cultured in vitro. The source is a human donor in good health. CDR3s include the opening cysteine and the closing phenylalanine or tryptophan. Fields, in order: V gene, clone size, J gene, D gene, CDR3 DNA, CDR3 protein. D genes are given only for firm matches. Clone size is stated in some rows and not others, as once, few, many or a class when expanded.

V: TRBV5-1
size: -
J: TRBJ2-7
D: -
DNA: TGCGCCAGCAGCTCGCCTTGGGCAGGGAGAACGGGCGAGCAGTACTTC
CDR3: CASSSPWAGRTGEQYF

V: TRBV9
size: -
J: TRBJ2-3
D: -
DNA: TGTGCCAGCAGCGCTACAAGTGAGTGGAATACGCAGTATTTT
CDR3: CASSATSEWNTQYF

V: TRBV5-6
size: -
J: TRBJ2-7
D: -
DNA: TGTGCCAGCACCTTCAGTATACGGGAGAAAACCTACGAGCAGTACTTC
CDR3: CASTFSIREKTYEQYF

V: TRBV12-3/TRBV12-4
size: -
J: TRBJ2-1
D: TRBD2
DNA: TGTGCCAGCAGTTTAGATAGCGGGGCGAAGTTCTTC
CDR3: CASSLDSGAKFF

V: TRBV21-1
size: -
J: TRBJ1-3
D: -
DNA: TGTGCCAGCAGCACTTACAGGGGAAAGGTTGGAAACACCATATATTTT
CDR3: CASSTYRGKVGNTIYF

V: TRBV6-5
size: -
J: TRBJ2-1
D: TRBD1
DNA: TGTGCCAGCAGTCCCGGGGACAGTTACAATGAGCAGTTCTTC
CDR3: CASSPGDSYNEQFF

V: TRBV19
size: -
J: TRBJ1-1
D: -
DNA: TGTGCCAGTAGTATAGGCCGGCAGGGGATCGCTTTCTTT
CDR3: CASSIGRQGIAFF

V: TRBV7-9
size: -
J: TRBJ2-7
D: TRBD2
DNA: TGTGCCAGCAGCCAGACTAGCGGGGTTGGCGAGCAGTACTTC
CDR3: CASSQTSGVGEQYF

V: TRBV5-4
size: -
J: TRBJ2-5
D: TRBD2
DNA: TGTGCCAGCAGCTTAGGAGGGAGGGCTGTCGCAGAGACCCAGTACTTC
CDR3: CASSLGGRAVAETQYF

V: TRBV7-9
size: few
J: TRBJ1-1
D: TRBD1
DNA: TGTGCCAGCAGCTTTGAGATCACAGGGGGCTTCGCTGAAGCTTTCTTT
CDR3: CASSFEITGGFAEAFF

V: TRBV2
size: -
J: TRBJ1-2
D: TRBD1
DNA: TGTGCCAGCAGTGGGGACAGGGGGAATACCTATGGCTACACCTTC
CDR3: CASSGDRGNTYGYTF

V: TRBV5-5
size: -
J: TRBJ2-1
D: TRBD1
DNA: TGTGCCAGCAGCTTGGTAGGGACAGGGGTCAATGAGCAGTTCTTC
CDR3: CASSLVGTGVNEQFF

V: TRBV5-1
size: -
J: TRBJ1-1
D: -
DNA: TGCGCCAGCAGCTTGGAGGGGTCGGGGAACACTGAAGCTTTCTTT
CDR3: CASSLEGSGNTEAFF

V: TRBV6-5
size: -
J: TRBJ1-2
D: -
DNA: TGTGCCAGCAGTTACTCCCGGGGGGCGTATGGCTACACCTTC
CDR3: CASSYSRGAYGYTF

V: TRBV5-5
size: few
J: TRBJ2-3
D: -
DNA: TGTGCCAGCAGCTTGGGTCTAGTCGGGGCCACAGATACGCAGTATTTT
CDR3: CASSLGLVGATDTQYF

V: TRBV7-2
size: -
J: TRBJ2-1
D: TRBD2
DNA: TGTGCCAGCAGCCTCAGCGGGAGCACCTACAATGAGCAGTTCTTC
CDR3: CASSLSGSTYNEQFF

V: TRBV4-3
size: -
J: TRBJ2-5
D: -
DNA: TGCGCCAGCAGCCGTCCCGGGTGCCTTCCTGAGACCCAGTACTTC
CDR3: CASSRPGCLPETQYF

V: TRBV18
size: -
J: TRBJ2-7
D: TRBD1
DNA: TGTGCCAGCTCACCTGGGACAGGGAGAGTTTACGAGCAGTACTTC
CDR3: CASSPGTGRVYEQYF

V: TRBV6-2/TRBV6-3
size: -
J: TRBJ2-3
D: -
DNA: TGTGCCAGCAGTTACTCCGTCGGGGGATTAGATACGCAGTATTTT
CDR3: CASSYSVGGLDTQYF

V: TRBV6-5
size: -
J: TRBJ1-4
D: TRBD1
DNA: TGTGCCAGCAGGGGACAGGGTTATGAAAAACTGTTTTTT
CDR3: CASRGQGYEKLFF

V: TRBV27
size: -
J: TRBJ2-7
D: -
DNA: TGTGCCAGCAGTAGAGGTCCTTCTGCCAACGAGCAGTACTTC
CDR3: CASSRGPSANEQYF

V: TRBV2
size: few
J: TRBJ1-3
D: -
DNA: TGTGCCAGCCGTGCGGGGAACTCTGGAAACACCATATATTTT
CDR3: CASRAGNSGNTIYF

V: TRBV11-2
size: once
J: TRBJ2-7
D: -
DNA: TGTGCCAGCAGCTTCGACTATGCCGCCTACGAGCAGTACTTC
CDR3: CASSFDYAAYEQYF

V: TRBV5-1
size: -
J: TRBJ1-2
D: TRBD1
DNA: TGCGCCAGCAGCTTGGAGCTGGGACAGGGCCGTGGCTACACCTTC
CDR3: CASSLELGQGRGYTF

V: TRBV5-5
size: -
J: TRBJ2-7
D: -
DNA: TGTGCCAGCAGCCTCCTGGGGTACGAGCAGTACTTC
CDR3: CASSLLGYEQYF

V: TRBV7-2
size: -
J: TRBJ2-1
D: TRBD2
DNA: TGTGCCAGCAGCCCCGGGACTAGCGGGGGGGGTGGGTTCTTC
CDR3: CASSPGTSGGGGFF

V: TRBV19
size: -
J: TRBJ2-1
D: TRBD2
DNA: TGTGCCAGTAGTCCCTGGGGACTAGCGGGAGGGAATGAGCAGTTCTTC
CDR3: CASSPWGLAGGNEQFF

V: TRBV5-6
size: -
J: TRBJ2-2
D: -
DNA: TGTGCCAGCACCACCCGCATCCCCGGGGAGCTGTTTTTT
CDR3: CASTTRIPGELFF

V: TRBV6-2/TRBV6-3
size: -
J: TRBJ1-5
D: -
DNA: TGTGCCAGCAGCTCCGTAAGGGGTAGCAATCAGCCCCAGCATTTT
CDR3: CASSSVRGSNQPQHF

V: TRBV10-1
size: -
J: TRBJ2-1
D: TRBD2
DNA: TGCGCCAGCAGTGAGGCGGGGGGTTACAATGAGCAGTTCTTC
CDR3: CASSEAGGYNEQFF

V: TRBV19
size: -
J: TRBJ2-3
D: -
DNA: TGTGCCAGTCGCTTAGCGCCCCGCACAGATACGCAGTATTTT
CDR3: CASRLAPRTDTQYF

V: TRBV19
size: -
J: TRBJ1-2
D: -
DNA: TGTGCCAGTAGTATACCGGGGACAAAGTATGGCTACACCTTC
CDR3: CASSIPGTKYGYTF

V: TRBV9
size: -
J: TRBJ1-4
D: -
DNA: TGTGCCAGCAGCCCGCGAGGGTCAACTAATGAAAAACTGTTTTTT
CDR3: CASSPRGSTNEKLFF

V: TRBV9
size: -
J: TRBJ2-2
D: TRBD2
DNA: TGTGCCAGCAGCGTTCGCGGGAGAGGGAACACCGGGGAGCTGTTTTTT
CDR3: CASSVRGRGNTGELFF

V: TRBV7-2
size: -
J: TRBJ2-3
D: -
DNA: TGTGCCAGCAGCTTAGCTTCGGCGGGGGATACGCAGTATTTT
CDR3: CASSLASAGDTQYF

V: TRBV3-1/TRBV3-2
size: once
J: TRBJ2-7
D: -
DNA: TGTGCCAGCAGCCAAAGCGGGCTATCCTACGAGCAGTACTTC
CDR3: CASSQSGLSYEQYF

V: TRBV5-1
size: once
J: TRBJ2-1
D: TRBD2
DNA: TGCGCCAGCAGCTACCTAGCGGGAGTGGGGAATGAGCAGTTCTTC
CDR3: CASSYLAGVGNEQFF

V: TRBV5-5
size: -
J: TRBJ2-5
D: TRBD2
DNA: TGTGCCAGCAGCCCTGTCTCCGGACTAGCGGGATCAGAGACCCAGTACTTC
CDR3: CASSPVSGLAGSETQYF

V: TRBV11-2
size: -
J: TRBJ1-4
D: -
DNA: TGTGCCAGCAGCTTAGTTTGGCCAGTTGATGAAAAACTGTTTTTT
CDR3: CASSLVWPVDEKLFF

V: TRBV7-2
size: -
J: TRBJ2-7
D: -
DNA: TGTGCCAGCAGCCCTGGGCCCCAGGTCATACGCGAGCAGTACTTC
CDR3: CASSPGPQVIREQYF

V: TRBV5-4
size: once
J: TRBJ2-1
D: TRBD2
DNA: TGTGCCAGCAGTACCGGGACTAGCAGGCATGAGCAGTTCTTC
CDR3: CASSTGTSRHEQFF

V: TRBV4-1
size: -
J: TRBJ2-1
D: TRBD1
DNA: TGCGCCAGCAGCTCACCAGGGACAGGGAGCAATGAGCAGTTCTTC
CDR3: CASSSPGTGSNEQFF

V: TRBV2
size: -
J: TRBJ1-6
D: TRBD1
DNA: TGTGCCAGCAGTGATACAGGGGGCGTCTATAATTCACCCCTCCACTTT
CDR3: CASSDTGGVYNSPLHF

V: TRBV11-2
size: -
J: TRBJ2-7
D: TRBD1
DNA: TGTGCCAGCCGCCCCGGGACAGGCTACGAGCAGTACTTC
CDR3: CASRPGTGYEQYF

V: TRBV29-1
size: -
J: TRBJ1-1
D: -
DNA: TGCAGCGTTGAAGAGGCAAGGGACACTGAAGCTTTCTTT
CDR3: CSVEEARDTEAFF

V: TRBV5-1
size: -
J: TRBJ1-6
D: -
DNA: TGCGCCAGCAGCTTGGCCACCGAAAATTCACCCCTCCACTTT
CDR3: CASSLATENSPLHF

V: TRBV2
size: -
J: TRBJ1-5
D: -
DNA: TGTGCCAGCAGTGTCGATAGAGGCAATCAGCCCCAGCATTTT
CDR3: CASSVDRGNQPQHF

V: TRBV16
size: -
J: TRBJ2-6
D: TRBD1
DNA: TGTGCCAGCAGCCCCCAAACGGGGACAGGCGTCTCTGGGGCCAACGTCCTGACTTTC
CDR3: CASSPQTGTGVSGANVLTF